This TCR beta chain was found in a study of blood T cell repertoires in COVID-19. Study-level background: The analysed material was cDNA or gDNA that came from T cells, B-cell-depleted T cells, or PBMCs.

The V end was cut by 1 base, the J end by 9 bases, with 20 bases between. Germline V gene sequence: CDR1 LGHNT, CDR2 FRNRAP. The CDR3 is 16 amino acids. In the original workflow: Reference gene primer amplification gave nucleated cell count estimates. Produced via immunoSEQ multiplex PCR; TCRdb's table is partial and in-frame only. V, J and clone size derive from that table, while D and trimming were established from the DNA sequence. This repertoire shows around 300,000 clones, approximately 90% found once; its top ten account for roughly 3.9%. This chain joins TRBV12-5 and TRBJ2-3, with D possibly matching TRBD2 (5 bases). Sequenced input: peripheral blood. This clonotype originated in a woman in her 40s with acute or convalescent COVID-19. The DNA of the CDR3 is TGTGCTAGTGGTTTGGGTGACTACGTCTTGGGAGACACGCAGTATTTT. It encodes CASGLGDYVLGDTQYF.